This T cell receptor beta chain appears in the sequencing data of a study of cytomegalovirus exposure and HLA in healthy donors. Notes on this clone: The target antigen is unknown.

Findings of the study overall: There were under 200 TCR beta chains listed as cytomegalovirus-associated. Rare TCR sequences predominated, though certain public TCRs were found in many donors. Reports showed the classifier diagnosing cytomegalovirus status with high specificity and sensitivity. First-cohort TCR clusters tended to co-occur in the roughly 130 validation repertoires, a later analysis found.

Using immunoSEQ multiplex PCR, the repertoire was profiled, and TCRdb retains in-frame clones only, with some absent. The repertoire holds 120,000 to 150,000 clones, with 70% to 90% as singletons. Germline CDR1 and CDR2: MNHEY and SMNVEV (reference sequence). The CDR3 consists of 15 residues. The V gene lost 3 bases and the J gene lost 5 bases, with 14 bases spanning the gap. V gene TRBV27 combines with J gene TRBJ1-5; a possible D gene is TRBD1 (5 bases). The TCR originated in a woman aged 25 to 39 in good health and CMV-seronegative. The sample taken for sequencing was PBMCs. The CDR3 DNA reads TGTGCCAGCAGTTTTTCTGGGGCGGGGGATCAGCCCCAGCATTTT. Its translation is CASSFSGAGDQPQHF.